The 2 T cell receptor beta chains listed next were all sequenced from one sample in a study of identical twins. A single record per CDR3 protein comes from TCRdb applying MiXCR to the 5' RACE reads. The sample shows about 100,000 distinct CDR3 sequences, less than 6.5% of them seen only once. Sequencing input: memory T cells sorted from blood. These TCRs come from a woman aged 45-59 years in good health.

This clonotype was seen at least ten times. The chain couples TRBV9 to TRBJ2-1; 7 positions agree with TRBD2. V lost 0 bases and J lost 6; bases outside the gene matches: 9. The CDR3 is 16 amino acids. Germline V gives CDR1 SGDLS, CDR2 YYNGEE. The CDR3 bases are TGTGCCAGCAGCGTAGCTGCTGGGCTAGCGGTCAATGAGCAGTTCTTC. Its protein product is CASSVAAGLAVNEQFF.

This clonotype was observed at least ten times. The genes are TRBV12-3 or TRBV12-4 and TRBJ1-1, with D hard to call. The length of the CDR3 is 13 residues. The V end lost 3 bases, the J end lost 4 bases, and 9 bases lay between the germline ends. The CDR3 bases are TGTGCCAGCAGTTTTGAACGGGGCACTGAAGCTTTCTTT. It encodes CASSFERGTEAFF.